The 26 T cell receptor beta chains reported below all come from one sample, sequenced in a study of blood T cell repertoires in COVID-19 (dated by TCRdb to the early 2020s). Library method: the immunoSEQ multiplex PCR assay. What TCRdb holds here is the immuneACCESS table cut down to in-frame rearrangements. Part of the clones is not present; checked against another copy, under half of the missing clones reflect an unresolved V gene, and the others are unexplained. Present in this sample are around 110,000 clones, more than 80% of which were seen just once. About 4.5% of the sample belongs to the ten largest clones. The sample was peripheral blood. These receptors were obtained from a middle-aged man with acute or convalescent COVID-19.

The chain has TRBV7-6 and TRBJ2-6, with 14 bases aligning to TRBD2. The CDR3 is 19 residues long. Germline V gives CDR1 SGHVS, CDR2 FNYEAQ. Trimming took 5 bases from V and 0 from J; bases not matched to a gene: 6. Here the CDR3 reads CASSPETSGRGSGANVLTF. The CDR3 DNA reads as TGTGCCAGCAGCCCAGAGACTAGCGGGAGGGGCTCTGGGGCCAACGTCCTGACTTTC.

V gene TRBV5-1 combines with J gene TRBJ2-3; TRBD2 might be the D (6 bases). Trimming shortened V by 2 bases and J by 0 bases, and 13 bases separated the two germline ends. Germline V CDR1 and CDR2: SGHRS, YFSETQ. CDR3 length equals 16 residues. The CDR3 region is CASSLEGSGSTDTQYF. Written as DNA, the CDR3 is TGCGCCAGCAGCTTAGAGGGTAGCGGTAGCACAGATACGCAGTATTTT. The variable domain in full, completed from reference TRBV5-1 and TRBJ2-3, reads KAGVTQTPRYLIKTRGQQVTLSCSPISGHRSVSWYQQTPGQGLQFLFEYFSETQRNKGNFPGRFSGRQFSNSRSEMNVSTLELGDSALYLCASSLEGSGSTDTQYFGPGTRLTVL.

The rearrangement links TRBV6-2 or TRBV6-3 to TRBJ1-2; D uncertain. The germline gives CDR1 MNHEY, CDR2 SVGEGT. CDR3 length: 12 residues. Trimming stripped 5 bases from V and 5 bases from J, with 9 bases between. The CDR3 DNA follows: TGTGCCAGCAGTAAGGACTCGTATGGCTACACCTTC. This gives the protein CASSKDSYGYTF.

This sequence joins TRBV7-8 and TRBJ1-1; D perhaps matches TRBD1 (6 bases). The length of the CDR3 is 14 residues. Trimming pared 0 bases from V and 5 bases from J, leaving 10 bases between. Germline V gene sequence: CDR1 SGHVS, CDR2 FQNEAQ. DNA for the CDR3: TGTGCCAGCAGCTTAGCGGCCAGGGGTACTGAAGCTTTCTTT. It is translated as CASSLAARGTEAFF.

The genes are TRBV6-5 and TRBJ1-5; TRBD1 aligns across 8 bases. Germline lookup yields CDR1 MNHEY and CDR2 SVGAGI. Losses at the gene ends were 10 bases for V and 5 bases for J; bases not matched to a gene: 4. CDR3 length equals 12 residues. The CDR3 sequence is CATKDRDQPQHF. The CDR3 DNA sequence: TGTGCCACTAAGGACAGGGATCAGCCCCAGCATTTT.

The chain links TRBV6-5 to TRBJ1-1; D call uncertain. The V gene's germline CDR1 is MNHEY and CDR2 SVGAGI. Trimming left V 10 bases short and J 3 bases short, with 15 bases between. CDR3 length: 13 residues. The CDR3 DNA is TGTGCCACAAGGCAGAGGCCCGACACTGAAGCTTTCTTT. Translated, it gives CATRQRPDTEAFF.

The V call is TRBV5-6, the J call TRBJ2-2, with TRBD1 as a possible D gene (5 bases). Germline V CDR1 and CDR2: SGHDT, YYEEEE. Trimming stripped 0 bases from V and 7 bases from J, with 10 bases between. The CDR3 length is 14 residues. In DNA, the CDR3 is TGTGCCAGCAGCTTGGCAGGGTGGGACGGGGAGCTGTTTTTT. Protein: CASSLAGWDGELFF.

The V and J genes are TRBV7-8 and TRBJ1-2; D gene uncertain. Trimming pared 5 bases from V and 7 bases from J, leaving 14 bases between. This CDR3 region has 13 residues. Germline V gene sequence: CDR1 SGHVS, CDR2 FQNEAQ. CDR3: CASSRSDVSGYTF. DNA for the CDR3: TGTGCCAGCAGCCGATCAGATGTCAGTGGCTACACCTTC.

V and J are TRBV30 and TRBJ2-1; 13 nucleotides align to TRBD2. Losses at the gene ends were 3 bases for V and 9 bases for J; bases not matched to a gene: 2. The CDR3 has 13 residues. Looked up from germline, CDR1 is GTSNPN and CDR2 is SVGIG (reference sequence). The CDR3 reads CAWRLAGGVEQFF. The CDR3 nucleotides read TGTGCCTGGAGACTAGCGGGAGGGGTTGAGCAGTTCTTC.

The rearrangement uses TRBV28 and TRBJ1-5; TRBD1 matches at 9 bases. The germline gives CDR1 MDHEN, CDR2 SYDVKM. V lost 5 bases and J lost 8; bases outside the gene matches: 13. This CDR3 contains 16 residues. The CDR3 DNA reads TGTGCCAGCAGTCCCCCGGGACAGGGAGGCGCAGAGCCCCAGCATTTT. Its translation: CASSPPGQGGAEPQHF.

The rearrangement joins TRBV19 to TRBJ2-7, with 8 bases that match TRBD1. J was trimmed by 4 bases and V by 1 base; bases with no gene match: 9. Germline CDR1 and CDR2: LNHDA and SQIVND (reference sequence). The CDR3 covers 16 residues. The CDR3: CASSIAPRTGHYEQYF. As DNA, the CDR3 is TGTGCCAGTAGTATAGCCCCCCGGACAGGGCATTACGAGCAGTACTTC.

This chain uses TRBV19 with TRBJ2-7, with 8 bases lining up with TRBD1. V gave up 3 bases and J gave up 0 bases; unmatched junction bases: 7. The CDR3 spans 16 residues. Germline loops: CDR1 LNHDA, CDR2 SQIVND (reference sequence). The CDR3 DNA reads TGTGCCAGTAGTATCTCCAGGACAGGGAGCTCCTACGAGCAGTACTTC. Protein product: CASSISRTGSSYEQYF.

The V and J genes are TRBV10-2 and TRBJ1-6; D gene unclear. The V end was cut by 4 bases, the J end by 7 bases, with 11 bases between. CDR3 length equals 14 residues. Germline V gene data show CDR1 as WSHSY and CDR2 as SAAADI. In nucleotides, the CDR3 is TGCGCCAGCAGTGTGAGCCATTTAAATTCACCCCTCCACTTT. Protein: CASSVSHLNSPLHF.

The chain carries TRBV6-4 and TRBJ2-2; D is ambiguous. The CDR3 length is 14 residues. Germline V gives CDR1 MRHNA, CDR2 SNTAGT. Trimming took 4 bases from V and 4 from J, leaving 10 bases between them. This chain's CDR3 is CASSVEDGTGELFF. The CDR3, as DNA: TGTGCCAGCAGTGTCGAGGATGGCACCGGGGAGCTGTTTTTT.

V gene TRBV6-5 combines with J gene TRBJ1-4; the match to TRBD1 covers 9 bases. With V trimmed by 6 bases and J by 4 bases, 6 bases remained unmatched. Germline CDR1 is MNHEY and CDR2 is SVGAGI. There are 15 residues in the CDR3. The CDR3 sequence: CASRPPGQGNEKLFF. CDR3 DNA: TGTGCCAGCAGGCCACCGGGACAGGGTAATGAAAAACTGTTTTTT.

This chain connects TRBV11-3 to TRBJ2-1; 7 bases are shared with TRBD2. This CDR3 spans 15 amino acids. Unmatched junction bases numbered 6, after V lost 1 base and J lost 6 bases. From germline, CDR1 is SGHNT and CDR2 YENEEA. The CDR3 DNA reads as TGTGCCAGCAGCTTAGGGGGGGGACGCCCCAATGAGCAGTTCTTC. Protein: CASSLGGGRPNEQFF.

This clone occurred once. This chain joins TRBV21-1 and TRBJ1-6. TRBV21-1 is an annotated pseudogene. CDR3 length equals 16 residues. CDR3 in amino acids: CASSPVRGPYNSPLHF. CDR3 DNA: TGTGCCAGCAGCCCTGTGCGAGGTCCATATAATTCACCCCTCCACTTT.

V gene TRBV9 combines with J gene TRBJ2-7, with 7 bases that match TRBD2. The V gene end was trimmed by 3 bases and the J gene end by 1 base; junction bases not matched to a gene: 4. The CDR3 is 14 amino acids. Per germline, CDR1 SGDLS and CDR2 YYNGEE. For the CDR3, the DNA is TGTGCCAGCAGCGCCCGGGGAGGGTCCTACGAGCAGTACTTC. Its protein product is CASSARGGSYEQYF.

This chain links TRBV11-3 with TRBJ2-3; D is unresolved. The CDR3 sequence is 13 residues long. Germline V lookup: CDR1 SGHNT, CDR2 YENEEA. V was clipped by 3 bases and J by 6 bases, with 10 bases between them. DNA of the CDR3: TGTGCCAGCAGCTTTACCACTTCGGATACGCAGTATTTT. Its protein product is CASSFTTSDTQYF.

The V gene is TRBV7-9, the J gene TRBJ1-1; D is possibly TRBD1 (5 bases). The V and J ends lost 7 bases and 4 bases respectively, with 13 bases between them. The CDR3 is 13 residues long. Germline V gene data show CDR1 as SEHNR and CDR2 as FQNEAQ (reference sequence). CDR3 in DNA: TGTGCCAGCACCAGCGTGGGGGGCACTGAAGCTTTCTTT. Translating it yields CASTSVGGTEAFF.

V usage is TRBV15 and J usage is TRBJ1-5; the D is unclear. The CDR3 totals 16 residues. Trimming stripped 1 base from V and 4 bases from J, with 14 bases between. Germline V gene sequence: CDR1 LNHNV, CDR2 YYDKDF (reference sequence). CDR3 bases: TGTGCCACCAGCAGAGTGTTTACAGCTGAAAATCAGCCCCAGCATTTT. This gives the protein CATSRVFTAENQPQHF.

The genes are TRBV5-4 and TRBJ1-1, with 7 bases that match TRBD1. Germline lookup yields CDR1 SGHNT and CDR2 YYREEE (reference sequence). V shed 3 bases and J 11 bases; nucleotides not matched to a gene: 16. There are 15 residues in the CDR3. Written as DNA, the CDR3 is TGTGCCAGCAGCTCTCCAGAGACAGGGCCAGGGGGGGCTTTCTTT. Translation gives CASSSPETGPGGAFF.

V usage is TRBV19 and J usage is TRBJ2-3; the D gene is possibly TRBD2 (6 bases). V lost 5 bases, J lost 5 bases, and 20 bases lay in between. Looked up from germline, CDR1 is LNHDA and CDR2 is SQIVND (reference sequence). This CDR3 has 16 residues. The CDR3 sequence is CASSGRDWVQKDTQYF. The CDR3 nucleotides are TGTGCCAGTAGTGGACGGGACTGGGTTCAAAAAGATACGCAGTATTTT.

The genes are TRBV7-9 and TRBJ2-3; 7 bases fit TRBD2. Germline lookup yields CDR1 SEHNR and CDR2 FQNEAQ (reference sequence). V lost 1 base, J lost 6 bases, and 4 bases stayed unmatched. The CDR3 is made up of 14 amino acids. The CDR3: CASSLGGGYDTQYF. Here the CDR3 DNA reads TGTGCCAGCAGCTTAGGCGGGGGTTACGATACGCAGTATTTT. The whole variable domain, filled in from reference TRBV7-9 and TRBJ2-3, reads DTGVSQNPRHKITKRGQNVTFRCDPISEHNRLYWYRQTLGQGPEFLTYFQNEAQLEKSRLLSDRFSAERPKGSFSTLEIQRTEQGDSAMYLCASSLGGGYDTQYFGPGTRLTVL.

This chain joins TRBV5-4 and TRBJ2-5; D unclear. V was trimmed by 0 bases and J by 5 bases, leaving 11 bases between them. The CDR3 consists of 14 residues. Germline V gives CDR1 SGHNT, CDR2 YYREEE (reference sequence). CDR3 sequence: CASSLGPVQETQYF. As DNA, the CDR3 is TGTGCCAGCAGCTTGGGCCCCGTACAGGAGACCCAGTACTTC. Together with reference TRBV5-4 and TRBJ2-5, the CDR3 gives the full variable domain: ETGVTQSPTHLIKTRGQQVTLRCSSQSGHNTVSWYQQALGQGPQFIFQYYREEENGRGNFPPRFSGLQFPNYSSELNVNALELDDSALYLCASSLGPVQETQYFGPGTRLLVL.

V gene TRBV5-1 combines with J gene TRBJ2-5; 10 positions match TRBD1. The ends lost 2 bases at V and 4 bases at J; junction bases unmatched: 8. CDR3 length: 16 residues. The V gene's germline CDR1 is SGHRS and CDR2 YFSETQ. The CDR3 here is CASSLVPTGGTETQYF. CDR3 DNA: TGCGCCAGCAGCTTAGTTCCGACAGGGGGCACAGAGACCCAGTACTTC.